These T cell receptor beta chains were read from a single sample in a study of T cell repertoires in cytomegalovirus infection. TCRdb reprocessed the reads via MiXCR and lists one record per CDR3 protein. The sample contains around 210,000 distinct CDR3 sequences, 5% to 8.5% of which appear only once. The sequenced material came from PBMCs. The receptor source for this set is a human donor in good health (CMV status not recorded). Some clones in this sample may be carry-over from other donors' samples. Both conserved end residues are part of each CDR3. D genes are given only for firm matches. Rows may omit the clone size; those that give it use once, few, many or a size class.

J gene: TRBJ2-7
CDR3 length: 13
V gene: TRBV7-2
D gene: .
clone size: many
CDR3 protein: CASSRQQAYEQYF
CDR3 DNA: TGTGCCAGCAGCCGCCAACAGGCCTACGAGCAGTACTTC

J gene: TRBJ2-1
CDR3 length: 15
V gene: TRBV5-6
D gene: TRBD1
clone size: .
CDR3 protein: CASSYRGRVYNEQFF
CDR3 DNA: TGTGCCAGCAGTTACAGGGGAAGGGTCTACAATGAGCAGTTCTTC

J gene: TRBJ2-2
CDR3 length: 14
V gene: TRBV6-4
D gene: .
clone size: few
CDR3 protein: CASRKERQAGELFF
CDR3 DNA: TGTGCCAGCAGAAAGGAAAGGCAGGCCGGGGAGCTGTTTTTT

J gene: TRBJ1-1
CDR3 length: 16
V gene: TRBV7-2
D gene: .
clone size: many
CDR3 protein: CASSLAVGGANTEAFF
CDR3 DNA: TGTGCCAGCAGCTTAGCGGTCGGGGGCGCCAACACTGAAGCTTTCTTT

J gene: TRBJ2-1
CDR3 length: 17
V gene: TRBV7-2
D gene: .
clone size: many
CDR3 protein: CASSSGRWGTSYNEQFF
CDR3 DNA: TGTGCCAGCAGCTCAGGTAGGTGGGGGACATCCTACAATGAGCAGTTCTTC

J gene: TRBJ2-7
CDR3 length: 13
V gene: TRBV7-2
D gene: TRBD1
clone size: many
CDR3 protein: CASSLDRDHEQYF
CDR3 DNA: TGTGCCAGCAGCCTGGACAGGGACCACGAGCAGTACTTC

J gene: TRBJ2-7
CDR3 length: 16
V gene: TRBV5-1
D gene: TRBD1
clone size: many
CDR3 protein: CASSSTSGTGTYEQYF
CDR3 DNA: TGCGCCAGCAGCTCCACTTCCGGGACAGGGACCTACGAGCAGTACTTC

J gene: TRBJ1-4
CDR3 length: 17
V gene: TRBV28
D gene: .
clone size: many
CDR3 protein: CASSLPGPGSTNEKLFF
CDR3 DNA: TGTGCCAGCAGTCTCCCGGGTCCCGGTTCAACTAATGAAAAACTGTTTTTT

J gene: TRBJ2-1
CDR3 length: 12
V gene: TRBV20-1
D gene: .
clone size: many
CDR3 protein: CSARPTRSEQFF
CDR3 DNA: TGCAGTGCTAGACCCACTCGATCTGAGCAGTTCTTC

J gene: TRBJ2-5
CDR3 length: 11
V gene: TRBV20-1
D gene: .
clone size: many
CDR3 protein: CSASGQETQYF
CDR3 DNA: TGCAGTGCTAGCGGCCAAGAGACCCAGTACTTC

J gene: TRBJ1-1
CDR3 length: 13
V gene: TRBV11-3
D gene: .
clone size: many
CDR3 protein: CASSLRGDTEAFF
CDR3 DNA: TGTGCCAGCAGCCTACGAGGAGACACTGAAGCTTTCTTT

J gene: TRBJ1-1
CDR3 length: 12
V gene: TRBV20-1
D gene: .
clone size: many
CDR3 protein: CSAREGATEAFF
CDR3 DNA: TGCAGTGCTAGAGAGGGAGCCACTGAAGCTTTCTTT

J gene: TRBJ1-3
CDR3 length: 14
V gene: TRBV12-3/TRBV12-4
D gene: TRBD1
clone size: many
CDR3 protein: CASSQGAGGNTIYF
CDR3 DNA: TGTGCCAGCAGCCAGGGGGCTGGAGGAAACACCATATATTTT

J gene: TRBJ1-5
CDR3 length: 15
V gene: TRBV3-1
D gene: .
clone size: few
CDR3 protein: CASSQDRHLNQPQHF
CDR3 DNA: TGTGCCAGCAGCCAAGATAGGCATCTCAATCAGCCCCAGCATTTT

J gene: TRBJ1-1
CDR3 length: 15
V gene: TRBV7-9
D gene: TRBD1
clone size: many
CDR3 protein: CASSRPTGGNTEAFF
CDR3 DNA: TGTGCCAGCAGCCGACCAACAGGGGGAAACACTGAAGCTTTCTTT

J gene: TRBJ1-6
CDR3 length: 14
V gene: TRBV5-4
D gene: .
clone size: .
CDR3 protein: CASSLAILSSPLHF
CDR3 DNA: TGTGCCAGCAGCTTGGCTATCCTCAGTTCACCCCTCCACTTT

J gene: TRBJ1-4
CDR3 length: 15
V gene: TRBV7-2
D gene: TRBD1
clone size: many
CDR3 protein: CASSSTDRSNEKLFF
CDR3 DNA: TGTGCCAGCAGTTCTACGGACAGGTCTAATGAAAAACTGTTTTTT

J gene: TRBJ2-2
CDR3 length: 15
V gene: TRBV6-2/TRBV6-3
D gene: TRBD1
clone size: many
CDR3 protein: CATLARQGYTGELFF
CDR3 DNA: TGTGCCACCCTAGCACGACAGGGTTACACCGGGGAGCTGTTTTTT

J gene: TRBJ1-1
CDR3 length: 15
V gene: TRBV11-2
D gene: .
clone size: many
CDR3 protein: CASSWGRPMNTEAFF
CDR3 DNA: TGTGCCAGCAGCTGGGGGCGTCCTATGAACACTGAAGCTTTCTTT

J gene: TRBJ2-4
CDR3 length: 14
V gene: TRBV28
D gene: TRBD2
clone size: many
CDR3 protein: CASGLGGVGNIQYF
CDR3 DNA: TGTGCCAGCGGACTCGGGGGGGTCGGAAACATTCAGTACTTC

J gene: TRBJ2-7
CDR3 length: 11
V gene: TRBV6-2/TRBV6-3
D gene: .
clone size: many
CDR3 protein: CASAGGYEQYF
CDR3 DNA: TGTGCCAGCGCAGGAGGGTACGAGCAGTACTTC

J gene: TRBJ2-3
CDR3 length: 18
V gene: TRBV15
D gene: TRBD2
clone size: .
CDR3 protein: CATNRDAGSGGLSHTQYF
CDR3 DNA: TGTGCCACCAACAGAGATGCGGGTAGCGGGGGGCTTTCACATACGCAGTATTTT

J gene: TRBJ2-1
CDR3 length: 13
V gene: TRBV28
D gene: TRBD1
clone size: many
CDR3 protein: CASWDRGRHEQFF
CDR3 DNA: TGTGCCAGCTGGGACAGGGGGCGCCATGAGCAGTTCTTC

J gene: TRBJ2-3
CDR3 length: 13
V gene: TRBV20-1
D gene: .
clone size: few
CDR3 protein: CTLPRGARDTQYF
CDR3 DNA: TGCACTCTCCCCCGGGGGGCCAGGGATACGCAGTATTTT

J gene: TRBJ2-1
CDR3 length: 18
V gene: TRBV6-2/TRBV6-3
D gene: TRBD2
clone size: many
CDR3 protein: CASSPLAGGTSPYNEQFF
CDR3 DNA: TGTGCCAGCAGTCCCCTAGCGGGGGGGACGTCCCCCTACAATGAGCAGTTCTTC

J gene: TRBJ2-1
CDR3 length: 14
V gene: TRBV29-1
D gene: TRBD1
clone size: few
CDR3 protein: CSVGQGSLYNEQFF
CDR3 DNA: TGCAGCGTAGGACAGGGGTCTCTCTACAATGAGCAGTTCTTC

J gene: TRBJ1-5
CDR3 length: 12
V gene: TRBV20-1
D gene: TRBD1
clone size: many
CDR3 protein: CSVGTGGQPQHF
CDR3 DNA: TGCAGTGTTGGGACAGGGGGACAGCCCCAGCATTTT

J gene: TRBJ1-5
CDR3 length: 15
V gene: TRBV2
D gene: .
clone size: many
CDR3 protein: CASSEGRGTIQPQHF
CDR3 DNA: TGTGCCAGCAGTGAAGGGAGGGGGACGATCCAGCCCCAGCATTTT

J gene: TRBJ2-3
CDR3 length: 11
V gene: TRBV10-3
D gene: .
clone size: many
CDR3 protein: CAISPRDTQYF
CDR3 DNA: TGTGCCATCAGTCCGAGGGATACGCAGTATTTT

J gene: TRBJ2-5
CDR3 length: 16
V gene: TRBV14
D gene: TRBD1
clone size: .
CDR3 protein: CASSLPLTGAKETQYF
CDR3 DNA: TGTGCCAGCAGCCTCCCTTTGACAGGGGCAAAAGAGACCCAGTACTTC

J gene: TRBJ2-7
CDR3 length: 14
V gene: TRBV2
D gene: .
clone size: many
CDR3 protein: CASRREDVPYEQYF
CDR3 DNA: TGTGCCAGCAGGAGGGAGGACGTGCCCTACGAGCAGTACTTC

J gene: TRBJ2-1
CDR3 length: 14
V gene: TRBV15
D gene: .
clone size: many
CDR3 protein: CATSRAGGPHEQFF
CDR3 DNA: TGTGCCACCAGCAGAGCGGGGGGCCCTCATGAGCAGTTCTTC

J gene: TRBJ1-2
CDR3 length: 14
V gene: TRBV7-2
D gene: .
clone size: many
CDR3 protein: CASSSQIGREGYTF
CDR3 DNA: TGTGCCAGCAGCTCCCAGATAGGGCGGGAGGGCTACACCTTC

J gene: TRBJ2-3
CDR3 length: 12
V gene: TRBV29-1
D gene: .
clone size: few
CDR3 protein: CSVEVGGETQYF
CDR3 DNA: TGCAGCGTTGAAGTGGGCGGGGAGACGCAGTATTTT

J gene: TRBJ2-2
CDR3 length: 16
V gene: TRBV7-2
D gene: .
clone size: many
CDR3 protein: CASSDRTGGYTGELFF
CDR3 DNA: TGTGCCAGCAGCGACCGGACAGGAGGGTACACCGGGGAGCTGTTTTTT

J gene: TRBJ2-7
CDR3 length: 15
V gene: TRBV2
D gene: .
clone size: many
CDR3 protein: CASRLAGQGSYEQYF
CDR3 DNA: TGTGCCAGCAGGCTAGCGGGACAGGGTTCCTACGAGCAGTACTTC

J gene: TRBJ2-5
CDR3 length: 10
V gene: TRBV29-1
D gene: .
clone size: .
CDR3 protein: CSVGDGTQYF
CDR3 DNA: TGCAGCGTTGGGGACGGGACCCAGTACTTC

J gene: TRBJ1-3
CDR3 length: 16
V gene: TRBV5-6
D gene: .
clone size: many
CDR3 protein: CASSPRDGFSGNTIYF
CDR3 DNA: TGTGCCAGCAGCCCCCGGGACGGCTTCTCTGGAAACACCATATATTTT

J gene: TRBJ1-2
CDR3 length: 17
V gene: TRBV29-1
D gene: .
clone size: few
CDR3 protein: CSVEDRGETPFNYGYTF
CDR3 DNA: TGCAGCGTTGAAGATAGGGGCGAAACCCCCTTTAACTATGGCTACACCTTC

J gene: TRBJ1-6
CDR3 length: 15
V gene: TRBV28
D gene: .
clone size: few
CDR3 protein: CASSLPDGYNSPLHF
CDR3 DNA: TGTGCCAGCAGCCTTCCAGACGGATATAATTCACCCCTCCACTTT

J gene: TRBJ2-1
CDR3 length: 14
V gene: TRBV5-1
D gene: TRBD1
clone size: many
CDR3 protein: CASSPGTEFNEQFF
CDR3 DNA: TGCGCCAGCAGCCCCGGGACAGAATTCAATGAGCAGTTCTTC

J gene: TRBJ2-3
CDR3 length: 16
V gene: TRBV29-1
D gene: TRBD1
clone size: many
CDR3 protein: CSVGLGQGPRTDTQYF
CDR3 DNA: TGCAGCGTCGGACTGGGACAGGGGCCTCGCACAGATACGCAGTATTTT

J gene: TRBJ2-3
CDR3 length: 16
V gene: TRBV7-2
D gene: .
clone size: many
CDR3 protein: CASSEWPLLPTDTQYF
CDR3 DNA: TGTGCCAGCAGCGAGTGGCCCCTATTACCCACAGATACGCAGTATTTT

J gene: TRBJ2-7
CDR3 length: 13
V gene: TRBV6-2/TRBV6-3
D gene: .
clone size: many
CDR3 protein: CASTFRAPNEQYF
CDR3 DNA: TGTGCCAGCACTTTCCGGGCCCCAAACGAGCAGTACTTC

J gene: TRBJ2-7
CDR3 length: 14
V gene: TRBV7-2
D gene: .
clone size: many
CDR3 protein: CASSFGGQTYEQYF
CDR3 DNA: TGTGCCAGCAGCTTCGGGGGACAGACTTACGAGCAGTACTTC